The clone carrying this T cell receptor beta chain was counted only a few times. Its specificity is not known. This entry comes from a study of response to subunit inactivated influenza vaccine. Whole-study findings and limits: It was suggested by the authors that few new T cells are recruited by each seasonal influenza vaccination.

Germline-derived CDR1 and CDR2 are SGDLS and YYNGEE. V gave up 4 bases and J gave up 6 bases; unmatched junction bases: 7. The CDR3 length is 14 residues. TCRdb passed the RT-PCR reads through MiXCR, listing each CDR3 protein once. The sample consists of 550,000 to 800,000 distinct CDR3 sequences, about 15% of them appearing once. The chain combines TRBV9 with TRBJ2-7, with TRBD1 matching over 10 bases. The starting material was PBMCs from blood, obtained approximately 13 days after vaccination. The receptor's source is a man in his fifties who received an inactivated influenza vaccine. CDR3 in amino acids: CASSPLRTGGEQYF. For the CDR3, the DNA is TGTGCCAGCAGCCCCCTGCGGACAGGGGGCGAGCAGTACTTC.